The rows below give T cell receptor beta chains drawn from one sample of a study of blood T cell repertoires in COVID-19. Data came from immunoSEQ multiplex PCR; TCRdb stores just in-frame clones and leaves some out. The data contain approximately 90,000 clones, over 70% of them singletons. Sequencing was carried out using peripheral blood. These receptors all come from a woman of 80 years or more with active or convalescent COVID-19. Both conserved end residues are part of each CDR3. A D gene is named only where the DNA matches it firmly. Clone size is shown for a subset of rows, as once, few, many or a class of expanded clone.

J gene | V gene | D gene | clone size | CDR3 protein | CDR3 DNA
TRBJ1-2 | TRBV28 | TRBD1 | - | CASSRQDRGNYGYTF | TGTGCCAGCAGTCGGCAAGACAGGGGTAACTATGGCTACACCTTC
TRBJ2-7 | TRBV6-5 | - | - | CASSRDRDTTYEQYF | TGTGCCAGCAGTCGCGACCGGGACACCACCTACGAGCAGTACTTC
TRBJ1-3 | TRBV4-1 | - | - | CASSQDIREVGNTIYF | TGCGCCAGCAGCCAAGATATCCGGGAAGTGGGAAACACCATATATTTT
TRBJ1-5 | TRBV27 | - | - | CASSLSVSYSNQPQHF | TGTGCCAGCAGTTTATCCGTTTCGTATAGCAATCAGCCCCAGCATTTT
TRBJ1-4 | TRBV5-6 | - | - | CASSSPGASEKLFF | TGTGCCAGCAGCTCACCGGGAGCCTCTGAAAAACTGTTTTTT
TRBJ2-7 | TRBV28 | TRBD1 | - | CASSFSATGGEQYF | TGTGCCAGCAGTTTTTCAGCGACAGGGGGGGAGCAGTACTTC
TRBJ2-7 | TRBV30 | - | - | CAWSIPGGSSYEQYF | TGTGCCTGGAGTATCCCTGGCGGGTCGTCCTACGAGCAGTACTTC
TRBJ2-1 | TRBV5-1 | TRBD2 | - | CASSYGTTRYNEQFF | TGCGCCAGCAGCTACGGGACTACACGATACAATGAGCAGTTCTTC
TRBJ2-2 | TRBV5-1 | TRBD1 | - | CASSLQTGTGGSGGELFF | TGCGCCAGCAGCCTTCAAACCGGGACAGGGGGTAGCGGCGGGGAGCTGTTTTTT
TRBJ2-1 | TRBV24-1 | - | - | CATSDFWPGNEQFF | TGTGCCACCAGTGATTTCTGGCCAGGCAATGAGCAGTTCTTC
TRBJ2-3 | TRBV5-5 | TRBD2 | few | CASSPHLAGGGDTQYF | TGTGCCAGCAGCCCCCACCTAGCGGGGGGCGGGGATACGCAGTATTTT
TRBJ2-1 | TRBV28 | TRBD2 | - | CASRGTSVSPTYNEQFF | TGTGCCAGCAGAGGGACTAGCGTGTCTCCAACCTACAATGAGCAGTTCTTC
TRBJ2-7 | TRBV29-1 | TRBD2 | once | CSVDGGGFGYEQYF | TGCAGCGTTGACGGGGGGGGCTTCGGCTACGAGCAGTACTTC
TRBJ1-6 | TRBV5-8 | - | - | CASSLGQGNSPLHF | TGTGCCAGCAGCTTGGGGCAGGGGAACTCACCCCTCCACTTT
TRBJ2-2 | TRBV7-2 | - | - | CASSLVPGYTLGTGELFF | TGTGCCAGCAGCTTAGTACCTGGTTACACTCTAGGTACCGGGGAGCTGTTTTTT
TRBJ2-1 | TRBV1 | - | - | CTSSQDFAGGLYNEQFF | TGCACCAGCAGCCAAGATTTTGCGGGGGGGCTCTACAATGAGCAGTTCTTC
TRBJ2-1 | TRBV11-2 | - | - | CAVGLGGPYNEQFF | TGTGCCGTGGGCTTGGGGGGTCCCTACAATGAGCAGTTCTTC
TRBJ2-1 | TRBV5-1 | TRBD2 | - | CASSENSGSGTEQFF | TGCGCCAGCAGTGAAAATAGCGGGAGTGGAACTGAGCAGTTCTTC
TRBJ2-1 | TRBV5-1 | - | - | CASSLVGVDNEQFF | TGCGCCAGCAGCTTGGTAGGGGTCGACAATGAGCAGTTCTTC
TRBJ2-2 | TRBV12-5 | TRBD1 | - | CASGLAYQGAVGELFF | TGTGCTAGTGGTTTGGCCTACCAGGGGGCAGTAGGGGAGCTGTTTTTT
TRBJ2-1 | TRBV7-3 | TRBD2 | - | CASSLPRTSGGAGEQFF | TGTGCCAGCAGCTTACCCCGGACTAGCGGGGGGGCCGGTGAGCAGTTCTTC
TRBJ2-7 | TRBV2 | TRBD1 | - | CASTTPLNPPDRHSRGSYEQYF | TGTGCCAGCACTACTCCCCTTAATCCACCAGACAGACACTCCAGGGGGTCCTACGAGCAGTATTTC
TRBJ1-6 | TRBV7-3 | - | few | CASSLNSQSAGSPLHF | TGTGCCAGCAGCCTTAATAGCCAGTCTGCTGGCTCACCCCTCCACTTT
TRBJ1-1 | TRBV29-1 | TRBD1 | - | CSVRTGQNTEAFF | TGCAGCGTTCGGACAGGGCAGAACACTGAAGCTTTCTTT
TRBJ2-5 | TRBV4-1 | - | once | CASSRGFGSQETQYF | TGCGCCAGCAGCCGGGGTTTCGGGAGCCAAGAGACCCAGTACTTC
TRBJ2-1 | TRBV19 | TRBD2 | - | CASSISSGNEQFF | TGTGCCAGTAGTATTTCTAGCGGCAATGAGCAGTTCTTC
TRBJ1-2 | TRBV5-1 | - | few | CASSLIAISAGNTYGYTF | TGCGCCAGCAGCTTGATTGCGATCTCGGCAGGTAATACGTATGGCTACACCTTC
TRBJ2-7 | TRBV4-3 | TRBD1 | - | CASSQDFGTGLTRGYEQYF | TGCGCCAGCAGCCAAGATTTTGGGACAGGGTTAACTCGGGGCTACGAGCAGTACTTC
TRBJ2-1 | TRBV9 | - | - | CASSVLGEVYNEQFF | TGTGCCAGCAGCGTATTAGGGGAGGTTTACAATGAGCAGTTCTTC
TRBJ2-5 | TRBV27 | - | - | CASSLGAGAGETQYF | TGTGCCAGCAGTTTAGGCGCGGGGGCGGGGGAGACCCAGTACTTC
TRBJ2-7 | TRBV4-1 | TRBD2 | - | CASSRPGLAGSYEQYF | TGCGCCAGCAGCCGCCCGGGACTAGCGGGCTCCTACGAGCAGTACTTC
TRBJ1-2 | TRBV10-3 | TRBD1 | - | CAIRPTGTEGYGYTF | TGTGCCATCAGACCCACCGGGACAGAAGGCTATGGCTACACCTTC
TRBJ1-6 | TRBV6-5 | - | few | CASSSNRVTPLHF | TGTGCCAGCAGTTCTAACAGGGTAACGCCCCTCCACTTT
TRBJ2-5 | TRBV2 | TRBD2 | - | CASSETSGIGETQYF | TGTGCCAGCAGCGAGACTAGCGGGATAGGAGAGACCCAGTACTTC
TRBJ1-2 | TRBV28 | TRBD1 | - | CASRPTGVKGGYTF | TGTGCCAGCAGACCGACAGGGGTCAAGGGTGGCTACACCTTC
TRBJ2-3 | TRBV27 | TRBD2 | - | CASSLLGGGYTDTQYF | TGTGCCAGCAGTTTATTGGGGGGGGGTTACACAGATACGCAGTATTTT
TRBJ2-7 | TRBV9 | TRBD1 | - | CASSAQGAGYEQYF | TGTGCCAGCAGCGCTCAGGGGGCCGGGTACGAGCAGTACTTC
TRBJ2-7 | TRBV11-2 | TRBD2 | once | CASSPISSGRAYEQYF | TGTGCCAGCAGCCCAATATCTAGCGGGAGGGCCTACGAGCAGTACTTC
TRBJ1-3 | TRBV9 | - | - | CASSPRGSSGNTIYF | TGTGCCAGCAGCCCCCGAGGAAGCTCTGGAAACACCATATATTTT
TRBJ2-5 | TRBV3-1/TRBV3-2 | TRBD1 | - | CASSRGQGIGETQYF | TGTGCCAGCAGCCGGGGACAGGGTATAGGAGAGACCCAGTACTTC
TRBJ1-4 | TRBV5-1 | - | - | CASSPRTELNEKLFF | TGCGCCAGCAGCCCAAGGACAGAACTTAATGAAAAACTGTTTTTT
TRBJ1-1 | TRBV4-3 | - | - | CASSQVRNTEAFF | TGCGCCAGCAGCCAAGTGCGGAACACTGAAGCTTTCTTT
TRBJ1-4 | TRBV29-1 | - | - | CSVRRTATNEKLFF | TGCAGCGTAAGGCGGACAGCAACTAATGAAAAACTGTTTTTT
TRBJ1-2 | TRBV20-1 | - | - | CSASVSSGGYTF | TGCAGTGCTAGTGTCTCGTCGGGTGGCTACACCTTC
TRBJ1-2 | TRBV25-1 | - | - | CASSDLGTTDHYGYTF | TGTGCCAGCAGTGACCTCGGGACAACCGACCACTATGGCTACACCTTC
TRBJ2-7 | TRBV6-6 | TRBD2 | - | CASSYSTSGGINEQYF | TGTGCCAGCAGTTACTCCACTAGCGGGGGGATAAACGAGCAGTACTTC
TRBJ2-2 | TRBV5-1 | TRBD2 | - | CASRLAGPNTGELFF | TGCGCCAGCAGACTAGCGGGACCGAACACCGGGGAGCTGTTTTTT